This T cell receptor beta chain is from a study of blood T cell repertoires in COVID-19. TCRdb's table, derived via immunoSEQ multiplex PCR, lists solely in-frame clones and lacks some. The repertoire holds about 93,000 clones, with about 80% as singletons. This CDR3 comprises 17 residues. V lost 0 bases and J lost 0; bases outside the gene matches: 4. From germline, CDR1 is SGDLS and CDR2 YYNGEE. The sequence came from a human donor in a cohort sampled during active COVID-19. The chain couples TRBV9 to TRBJ1-4, with 8 bases that match TRBD1. Sample: peripheral blood. CDR3 amino acids: CASSVGTGWATNEKLFF. The CDR3 nucleotides read TGTGCCAGCAGCGTAGGGACAGGGTGGGCAACTAATGAAAAACTGTTTTTT. Full variable domain (outside the CDR3, taken from reference TRBV9 and TRBJ1-4): DSGVTQTPKHLITATGQRVTLRCSPRSGDLSVYWYQQSLDQGLQFLIQYYNGEERAKGNILERFSAQQFPDLHSELNLSSLELGDSALYFCASSVGTGWATNEKLFFGSGTQLSVL.